Shown below are 6 T cell receptor beta chains from a single sample sequenced in a study of beta chain features in type 1 diabetes. What was sequenced were expressed TCRB transcripts, since all of the isolated RNA had been reverse transcribed. Here immunoSEQ multiplex PCR was the method, and the copy in TCRdb shows in-frame clones only, minus some. The sample has hundreds of thousands of clones, about 10% seen once; the top ten hold around 0.015%. Material for sequencing was naive CD4+ T cells from blood. Receptors were obtained from a woman in her twenties or thirties in good health.

This clone was seen a few times. The chain has TRBV5-6 and TRBJ1-1; D not resolved. The CDR3 length is 15 residues. CDR1 and CDR2 from the germline V gene are SGHDT and YYEEEE. Trimming cost V 2 bases and J 2 bases, with 13 bases left between them. The CDR3 sequence is CASSFQPRVNTEAFF. The CDR3 DNA sequence: TGTGCCAGCAGCTTCCAACCGAGGGTAAACACTGAAGCTTTCTTT.

This clone was detected a few times. This chain connects TRBV14 to TRBJ2-1; TRBD2 matches at 14 bases. Germline values: CDR1 SGHDN, CDR2 FVKESK. This CDR3 spans 14 amino acids. Unmatched junction bases numbered 4, after V lost 6 bases and J lost 9 bases. The CDR3 DNA is TGTGCCAGCAGTCGGACTAGCGGGAGGCCTGAGCAGTTCTTC. Translating gives CASSRTSGRPEQFF.

This clone has a handful of counts. The chain uses TRBV12-5 and TRBJ2-3, with D possibly matching TRBD2 (5 bases). The length of the CDR3 is 11 residues. Germline CDR1 LGHNT, CDR2 FRNRAP. Trimming shortened V by 11 bases and J by 2 bases, and 8 bases separated the two germline ends. CDR3 DNA sequence: TGTGCTTCGGGGTACACAGATACGCAGTATTTT. This encodes CASGYTDTQYF.

Note on this clone: At one end the junction does not follow the germline gene, possibly because of a read error. This chain links TRBV7-7 with TRBJ2-5, with 13 positions matching TRBD2. CDR1 and CDR2 (germline): SSHAT, FNYEAQ (reference sequence). The CDR3 extends over 15 amino acids. The CDR3 region is CASSRGLAGVGTQYF. As DNA, the CDR3 is TGTGCTAGCAGCCGAGGACTAGCGGGAGTTGGGACCCAGTACTTC.

Only a few counts were recorded for this clone. The chain employs TRBV23-1 and TRBJ2-5, with a tentative D call TRBD2 (5 bases). TRBV23-1 belongs to the ORF category, with a function that is uncertain. The germline V and J ends were trimmed by 8 bases and 3 bases, with 22 bases remaining between them. The CDR3 is 16 amino acids. In DNA form, the CDR3 reads TGCGCCAGCCCCAAGGCCCGGCGGCTCGGGAAAGAGACCCAGTACTTC. It encodes CASPKARRLGKETQYF.

This clone was detected only a few times. The chain combines TRBV11-2 with TRBJ2-1, with D possibly being TRBD2 (5 bases). Per the germline V gene, CDR1 is SGHAT and CDR2 is FQNNGV. This CDR3 is 16 amino acids long. Trimming took 4 bases from V and 4 from J, leaving 17 bases between them. CDR3: CASSYRVGDVYNEQFF. The DNA of the CDR3 is TGTGCCAGCAGCTATAGAGTGGGAGACGTTTACAATGAGCAGTTCTTC.